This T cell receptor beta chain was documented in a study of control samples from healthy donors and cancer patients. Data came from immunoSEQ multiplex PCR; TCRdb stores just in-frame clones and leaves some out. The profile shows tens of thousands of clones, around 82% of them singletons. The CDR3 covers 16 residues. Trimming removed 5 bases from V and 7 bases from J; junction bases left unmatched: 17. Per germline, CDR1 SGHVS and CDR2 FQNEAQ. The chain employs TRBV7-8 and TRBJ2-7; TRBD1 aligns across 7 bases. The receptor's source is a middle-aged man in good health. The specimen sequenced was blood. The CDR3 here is CASSRRLQGTAREQYF. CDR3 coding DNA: TGTGCCAGCAGCCGACGTCTACAGGGGACGGCGAGGGAGCAGTACTTC.